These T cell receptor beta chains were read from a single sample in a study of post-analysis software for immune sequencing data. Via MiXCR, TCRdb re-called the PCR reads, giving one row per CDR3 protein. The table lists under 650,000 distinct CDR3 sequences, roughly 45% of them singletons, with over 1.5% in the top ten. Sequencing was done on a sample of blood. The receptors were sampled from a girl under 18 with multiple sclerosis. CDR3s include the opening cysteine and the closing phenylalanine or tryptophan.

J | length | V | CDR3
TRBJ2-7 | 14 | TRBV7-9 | CASRERDYPYEQYF
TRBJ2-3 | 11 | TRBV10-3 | CAVEGEDTQYF
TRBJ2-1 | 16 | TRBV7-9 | CASSLTLGQGSYEQFF
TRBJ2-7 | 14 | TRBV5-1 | CASNIGAGTYEQYF
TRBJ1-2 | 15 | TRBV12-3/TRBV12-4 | CASRQTGTTTNGYTF
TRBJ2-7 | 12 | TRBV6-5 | CASSSGDYEQYF
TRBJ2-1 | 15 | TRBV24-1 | CATSDFGTGNNEQFF
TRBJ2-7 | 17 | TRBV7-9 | CASSLARGGASGYEQYF
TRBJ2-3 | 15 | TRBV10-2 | CASSATLEGLRAQYF
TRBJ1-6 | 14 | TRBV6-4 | CASSPTTGDSPLHF
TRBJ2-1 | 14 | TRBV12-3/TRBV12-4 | CASSLVSLSNEQFF
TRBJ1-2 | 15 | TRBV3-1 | CASSQETATNYGYTF
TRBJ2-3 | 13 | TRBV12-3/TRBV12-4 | CASRWESTDTQYF
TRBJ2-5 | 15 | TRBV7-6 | CANTGEWGLLETQYF
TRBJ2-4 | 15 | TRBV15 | CATSGVGLGENIQYF
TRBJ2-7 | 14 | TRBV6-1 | CASSGLLGSYEQYF
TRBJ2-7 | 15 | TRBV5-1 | CASSEEAGVGYEQYF
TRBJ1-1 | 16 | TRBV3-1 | CASSQAVDRLNTEAFF
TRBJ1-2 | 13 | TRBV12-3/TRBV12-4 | CASRGDGDYGYTF
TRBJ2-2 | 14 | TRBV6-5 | CASSYGSELGELFF
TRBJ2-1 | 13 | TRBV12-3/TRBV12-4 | CASRIASRAGPFF
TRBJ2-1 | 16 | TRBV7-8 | CASSLYPAGAKNEQFF
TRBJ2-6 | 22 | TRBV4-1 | CASSQGGGIDYSSSSGANVLTF
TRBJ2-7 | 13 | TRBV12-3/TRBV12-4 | CASGQGVGYEQYF
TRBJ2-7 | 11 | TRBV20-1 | CSARERERQYF
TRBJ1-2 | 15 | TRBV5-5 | CASSSRGEPNYGYTF